This entry features one T cell receptor beta chain sequence. Antigen specificity is unknown. Repertoires were generated with immunoSEQ multiplex PCR, while TCRdb's copy carries only in-frame clones and drops some. The table shows about 28,000 clones, with 78% occurring only once. The germline CDR1 and CDR2 sequences are MGHRA and YSYEKL. The CDR3 runs 15 residues. Trimming at V came to 0 bases and at J to 3 bases, leaving 2 bases not matched to a gene. This record belongs to a study of radiotherapy plus CTLA-4 blockade in lung cancer. About the study: Objective responses were documented in 15% to 20% of patients, with disease control in around 31%. The study, taken as a whole, reports: Once radiotherapy plus ipilimumab had been given, TCR clones derived from tumor expanded in blood.

Focal radiation was given together with CTLA-4 blockade (ipilimumab) to patients with chemo-refractory metastatic non-small-cell lung cancer. This chain uses TRBV4-1 with TRBJ1-5; 7 bases are a match to TRBD1. Material: peripheral blood, obtained from a patient treated with radiotherapy plus ipilimumab. This receptor was identified in a human donor with non-small cell lung cancer who had stable disease on radiotherapy plus ipilimumab. CDR3 loop: CASSQEGQLNQPQHF. DNA of the CDR3: TGCGCCAGCAGCCAAGAGGGACAGCTCAATCAGCCCCAGCATTTT.